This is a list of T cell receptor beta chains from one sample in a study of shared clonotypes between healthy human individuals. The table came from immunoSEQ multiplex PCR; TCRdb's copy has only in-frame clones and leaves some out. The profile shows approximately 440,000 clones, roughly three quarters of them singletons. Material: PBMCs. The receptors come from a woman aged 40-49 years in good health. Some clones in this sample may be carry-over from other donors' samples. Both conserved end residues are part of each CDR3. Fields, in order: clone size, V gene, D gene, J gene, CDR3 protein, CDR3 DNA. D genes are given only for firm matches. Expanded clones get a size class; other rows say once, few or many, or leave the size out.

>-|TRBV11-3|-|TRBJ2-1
CASSALLGEQFF
TGTGCCAGCAGCGCCTTACTAGGAGAGCAGTTCTTC
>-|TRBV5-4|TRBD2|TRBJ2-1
CASSLTSGSYNEQFF
TGTGCCAGCAGCTTAACTAGCGGGTCTTACAATGAGCAGTTCTTC
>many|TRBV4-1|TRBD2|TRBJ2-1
CASSPRGSGSSFHEQFF
TGCGCCAGCAGCCCCCGGGGTAGCGGGAGTAGTTTCCATGAGCAGTTCTTC
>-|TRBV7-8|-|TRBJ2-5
CASSTGQRYQETLYF
TGTGCCAGCAGCACCGGACAGCGGTACCAAGAGACCCTGTACTTC
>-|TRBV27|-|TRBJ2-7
CATRTASYEQYF
TGTGCCACCCGGACAGCTTCCTACGAGCAGTACTTC
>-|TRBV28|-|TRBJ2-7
CASSLSRTREQYF
TGTGCCAGCAGTTTAAGCCGGACCCGCGAGCAGTACTTC
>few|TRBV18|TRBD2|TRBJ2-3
CASSPLAARGAGATDTQYF
TGTGCCAGCTCACCACTTGCCGCCCGAGGGGCGGGAGCCACAGATACGCAGTATTTT
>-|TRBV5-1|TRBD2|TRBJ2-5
CASSPGDSGSGETQYF
TGCGCCAGCAGCCCGGGCGATAGCGGGAGTGGAGAGACCCAGTACTTC
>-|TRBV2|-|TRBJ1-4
CASSEEYGGEKLFF
TGTGCCAGCAGTGAAGAGTACGGGGGGGAAAAACTGTTTTTT
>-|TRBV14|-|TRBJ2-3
CASSQRLWDDGTDTQYF
TGTGCCAGCAGCCAGCGCTTATGGGATGACGGCACAGATACGCAGTATTTT
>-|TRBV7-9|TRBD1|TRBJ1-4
CASSSRGQAANEKLFF
TGTGCCAGCAGCTCAAGGGGACAGGCGGCTAATGAAAAACTGTTTTTT
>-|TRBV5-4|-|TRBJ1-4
CASSLDPGYGSNEKLFF
TGTGCCAGCAGCTTGGATCCAGGATATGGCTCTAATGAAAAACTGTTTTTT
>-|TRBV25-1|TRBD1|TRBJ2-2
CASSDGTGNTGELFF
TGTGCCAGCAGTGACGGGACAGGCAACACCGGGGAGCTGTTTTTT
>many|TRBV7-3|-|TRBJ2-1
CASSPPAGDEQFF
TGTGCCAGCAGCCCCCCCGCTGGGGATGAGCAGTTCTTC
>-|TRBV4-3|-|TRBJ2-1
CASSQVWGWGQGSRNEQFF
TGCGCCAGCAGCCAAGTATGGGGATGGGGGCAGGGTTCGAGGAATGAGCAGTTCTTC
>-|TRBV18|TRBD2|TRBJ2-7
CASSPLAGGGEQYF
TGTGCCAGCTCACCCCTCGCGGGAGGTGGCGAGCAGTACTTC
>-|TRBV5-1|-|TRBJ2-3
CASSAGGGPDTQYF
TGCGCCAGCAGCGCAGGGGGAGGACCAGATACGCAGTATTTT
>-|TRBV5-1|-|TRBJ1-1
CASSQGLGGTEAFF
TGCGCCAGCAGTCAGGGGCTCGGGGGGACTGAAGCTTTCTTT
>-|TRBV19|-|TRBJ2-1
CASTQGFYNEQFF
TGTGCCAGTACTCAGGGTTTTTACAATGAGCAGTTCTTC
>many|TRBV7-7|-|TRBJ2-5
CASSLAWGGGLETQYF
TGTGCTAGCAGCTTAGCGTGGGGAGGGGGCCTGGAGACCCAGTACTTC
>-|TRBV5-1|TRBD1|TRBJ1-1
CASSWGTGGTEAFF
TGCGCCAGCAGCTGGGGGACAGGGGGCACTGAAGCTTTCTTT
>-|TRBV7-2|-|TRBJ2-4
CASSLDADIQYF
TGTGCCAGCAGCTTAGATGCAGACATTCAGTACTTC
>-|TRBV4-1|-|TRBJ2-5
CASSQGDRGVPHQETQYF
TGCGCCAGCAGCCAAGGGGACCGAGGGGTCCCCCACCAAGAGACCCAGTACTTC
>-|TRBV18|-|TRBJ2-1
CASSPLSGPPNEQFF
TGTGCCAGCTCACCATTAAGCGGACCTCCCAATGAGCAGTTCTTC
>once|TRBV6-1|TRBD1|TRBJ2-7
CASSGQGVPYEQYF
TGTGCCAGCAGTGGACAGGGGGTCCCCTACGAGCAGTACTTC
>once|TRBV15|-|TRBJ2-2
CATSRDLVTGELFF
TGTGCCACCAGCAGAGATTTAGTTACCGGGGAGCTGTTTTTT
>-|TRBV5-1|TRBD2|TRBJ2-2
CASSLMLAGDTGELFF
TGCGCCAGCAGCTTAATGCTAGCGGGGGACACCGGGGAGCTGTTTTTT
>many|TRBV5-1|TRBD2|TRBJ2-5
CASSLGLAGEETQYF
TGCGCCAGCAGCTTGGGGCTAGCGGGAGAAGAGACCCAGTACTTC
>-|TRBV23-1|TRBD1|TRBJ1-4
CASSQSGDRGANEKLFF
TGCGCCAGCAGTCAATCTGGGGACAGGGGAGCTAATGAAAAACTGTTTTTT
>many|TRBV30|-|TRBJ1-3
CAQVGGFGNTIYF
TGTGCCCAGGTGGGGGGATTTGGAAACACCATATATTTT
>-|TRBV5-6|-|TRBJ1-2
CASSLWQTDYGYTF
TGTGCCAGCAGCTTGTGGCAGACCGACTATGGCTACACCTTC
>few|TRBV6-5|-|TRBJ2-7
CASSYSTGEQYF
TGTGCCAGCAGTTACTCCACGGGCGAGCAGTACTTC
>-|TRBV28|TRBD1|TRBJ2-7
CASTPTPGQGPNEQYF
TGTGCCAGCACCCCTACCCCGGGACAGGGTCCCAACGAGCAGTACTTC
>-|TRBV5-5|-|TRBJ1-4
CASSVVPRNTEKLFF
TGTGCCAGCAGCGTTGTACCCAGGAACACAGAAAAACTGTTTTTT
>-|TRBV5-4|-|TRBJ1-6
CASSAPGTLEALHF
TGTGCCAGCAGCGCGCCGGGCACCCTCGAGGCCCTCCACTTT
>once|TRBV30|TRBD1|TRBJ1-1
CAWSEHRDRVTKDYTEAFF
TGTGCCTGGAGCGAACACCGGGACAGGGTAACAAAGGATTACACTGAAGCTTTCTTT
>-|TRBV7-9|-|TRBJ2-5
CASSLYEYETQYF
TGTGCCAGCAGCTTATACGAATACGAGACCCAGTACTTC
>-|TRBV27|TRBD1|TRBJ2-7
CASSPGTGVILSYEQYF
TGTGCCAGCAGTCCCGGGACAGGGGTCATACTCTCCTACGAGCAGTACTTC
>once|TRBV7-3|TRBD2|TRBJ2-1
CASSPTGTSGLGASYNEQFF
TGTGCCAGCAGCCCGACCGGGACTAGCGGGCTGGGGGCCTCCTACAATGAGCAGTTCTTC
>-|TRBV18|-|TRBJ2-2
CASSPRSASNTGELFF
TGTGCCAGCTCACCAAGGTCGGCCTCGAACACCGGGGAGCTGTTTTTT
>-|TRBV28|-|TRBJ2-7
CASSRSLASGGLVYEQYF
TGTGCCAGCAGTAGATCCCTAGCGTCCGGAGGATTAGTTTACGAGCAGTACTTC
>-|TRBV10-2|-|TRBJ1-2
CASSDRGAEATNYGYTF
TGCGCCAGCAGTGACAGGGGTGCAGAGGCTACTAACTATGGCTACACCTTC
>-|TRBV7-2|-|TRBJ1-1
CASSLATGQMNTEAFF
TGTGCCAGCAGCCTAGCCACCGGACAGATGAACACTGAAGCTTTCTTT
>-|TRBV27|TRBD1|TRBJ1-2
CASSRGDSLYGYTF
TGTGCCAGCAGCAGGGGGGACAGCCTCTATGGCTACACCTTC
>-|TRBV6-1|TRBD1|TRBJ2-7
CASAPTRQGAYEQYF
TGTGCCAGCGCGCCAACACGACAGGGCGCCTACGAGCAGTACTTC
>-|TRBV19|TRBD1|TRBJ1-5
CASNTQGFNQPQHF
TGTGCCAGTAACACACAGGGGTTCAATCAGCCCCAGCATTTT
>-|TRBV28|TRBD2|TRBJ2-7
CASSPRLAGGGYEQYF
TGTGCCAGCAGTCCAAGACTAGCGGGAGGGGGATACGAGCAGTACTTC
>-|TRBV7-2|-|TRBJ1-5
CASSLGINQPQHF
TGTGCCAGCAGCTTGGGGATCAATCAGCCCCAGCATTTT
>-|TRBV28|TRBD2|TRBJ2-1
CASRAGVSYNEQFF
TGTGCCAGCAGGGCGGGAGTGTCATACAATGAGCAGTTCTTC
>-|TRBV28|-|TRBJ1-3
CASSREVFSGNTIYF
TGTGCCAGCAGCCGGGAGGTCTTCTCTGGAAACACCATATATTTT
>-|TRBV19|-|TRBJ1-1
CASSYLSGGAFF
TGTGCCAGTAGCTACCTAAGTGGCGGAGCTTTCTTT
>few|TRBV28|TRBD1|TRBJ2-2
CASSLRVTGWLNTGELFF
TGTGCCAGCAGTTTGAGGGTGACAGGGTGGCTTAACACCGGGGAGCTGTTTTTT
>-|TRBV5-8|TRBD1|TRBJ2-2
CASSSTGVNTGELFF
TGTGCCAGCAGCTCGACAGGGGTTAACACCGGGGAGCTGTTTTTT
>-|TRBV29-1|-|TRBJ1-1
CSVARAGEAFF
TGCAGCGTTGCTCGGGCGGGTGAAGCTTTCTTT
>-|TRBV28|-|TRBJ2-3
CASSPVSTDTQYF
TGTGCCAGCAGTCCCGTCTCCACAGATACGCAGTATTTT
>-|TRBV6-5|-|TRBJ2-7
CASSSPTGVAYEQYF
TGTGCCAGCAGTTCCCCCACTGGGGTAGCCTACGAGCAGTACTTC
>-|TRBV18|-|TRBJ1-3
CASSPNTVDTIYF
TGTGCCAGCTCACCAAACACGGTGGACACCATATATTTT
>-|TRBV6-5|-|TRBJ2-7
CASRQDSGRRYEQYF
TGTGCCAGCAGACAAGATTCGGGACGCCGCTACGAGCAGTACTTC
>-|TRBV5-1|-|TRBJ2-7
CASSSGTPEAEQYF
TGCGCCAGCAGCTCCGGGACCCCAGAGGCCGAGCAGTACTTC